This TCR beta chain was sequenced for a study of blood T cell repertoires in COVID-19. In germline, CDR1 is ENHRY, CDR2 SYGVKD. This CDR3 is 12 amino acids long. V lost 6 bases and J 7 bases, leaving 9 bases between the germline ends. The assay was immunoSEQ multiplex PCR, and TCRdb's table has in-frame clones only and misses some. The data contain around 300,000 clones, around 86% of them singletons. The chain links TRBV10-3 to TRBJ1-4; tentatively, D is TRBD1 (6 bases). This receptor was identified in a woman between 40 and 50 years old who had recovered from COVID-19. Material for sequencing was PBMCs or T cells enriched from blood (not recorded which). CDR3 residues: CAIRDSTEKLFF. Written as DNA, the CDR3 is TGTGCCATCAGGGACAGCACTGAAAAACTGTTTTTT.